This entry features one T cell receptor (beta chain) sequence. Its antigen is unidentified. The data were obtained in a study of cytomegalovirus exposure and HLA in healthy donors. The study, taken as a whole, reports: A later analysis linked a missense variant in DCLRE1C to the trimming of TCR beta V and J genes.

Each of the donors was a healthy bone marrow donor. CDR1 and CDR2 (germline): MGHRA, YSYEKL. This CDR3 region has 18 residues. Trimming took off 3 bases at V and 5 bases at J, with 25 bases between the two ends. Both 60 Vbeta primers and 13 Jbeta primers went into the PCR. Measured with immunoSEQ multiplex PCR; TCRdb has only the in-frame clones, and not every one. The data show just under 250,000 clones, with around 80% seen just once and 5% to 6% held by the top ten. The TCR was taken from a woman between 35 and 50 years old in good health and CMV-seropositive. The specimen was PBMCs. The chain combines TRBV4-1 with TRBJ2-5, with a possible D match to TRBD2 (5 bases). CDR3 coding DNA: TGCGCCAGCAGCCAGTTGGGAGTTATGGGCAGAAGGGAGGAGACCCAGTACTTC. Protein sequence: CASSQLGVMGRREETQYF.